Listed below are T cell receptor beta chains from one sample, sequenced in a study of control samples from healthy donors and cancer patients. Data came from immunoSEQ multiplex PCR; TCRdb stores just in-frame clones and leaves some out. This table holds about 51,000 clones, about 80% found once. The material sequenced was blood. These receptor sequences come from a man aged 65 to 79 in good health. CDR3s include the opening cysteine and the closing phenylalanine or tryptophan. A D gene is named only where the DNA matches it firmly. Size is stated for part of the rows, as once, few or many counts, or as a class when the clone is expanded.

V	D	J	size	DNA	CDR3
TRBV10-3	.	TRBJ2-1	.	TGTGCCATCAGTGGTGACCGGGAGAATGAGCAGTTCTTC	CAISGDRENEQFF
TRBV5-6	TRBD1	TRBJ2-3	.	TGTGCCAGCAGCTGGGGACAGAACACAGATACGCAGTATTTT	CASSWGQNTDTQYF
TRBV28	.	TRBJ1-5	.	TGTGCCAGCAGCTCAGCTGGGGTGGATCAGCCCCAGCATTTT	CASSSAGVDQPQHF
TRBV19	.	TRBJ1-5	.	TGTGCCAGTAGCGAGGGCAGCAATCAGCCCCAGCATTTT	CASSEGSNQPQHF
TRBV19	.	TRBJ2-5	once	TGTGCCAGTTCCGCCGACCAAGAGACCCAGTACTTC	CASSADQETQYF
TRBV5-4	TRBD2	TRBJ2-1	.	TGTGCCAGCAGCTTAGGGGGACTAGATAGGAATGAGCAGTTCTTC	CASSLGGLDRNEQFF
TRBV19	.	TRBJ1-5	.	TGTGCCAGTAGTACCCAGGTGGTGGGTACATCGCCCCAGCATTTT	CASSTQVVGTSPQHF
TRBV7-9	TRBD2	TRBJ2-1	once	TGTGCCAGCAGCTCCCGACTAGCGGGAGCGGAGGATGAGCAGTTCTTC	CASSSRLAGAEDEQFF
TRBV18	.	TRBJ2-5	.	TGTGCCAGCTCACCCGGTCTGCAAGAGACCCAGTACTTC	CASSPGLQETQYF
TRBV5-5	.	TRBJ1-6	.	TGTGCCAGCAGAGAAGGGGAGAGCTCCTATAATTCACCCCTCCACTTT	CASREGESSYNSPLHF
TRBV10-3	TRBD1	TRBJ1-6	.	TGTGCCATCACCGGAGGGGGCTGGGGGTCACCCCTCCACTTT	CAITGGGWGSPLHF
TRBV28	.	TRBJ1-1	.	TGTGCCAGCAGATCCAGACGAGATGAAGCTTTCTTT	CASRSRRDEAFF
TRBV3-1/TRBV3-2	.	TRBJ2-1	once	TGTGCCAGCAGCCTCAGCCGACTAGGTGAGCAGTTCTTC	CASSLSRLGEQFF
TRBV19	.	TRBJ1-2	.	TGTGCCAGTAGAGGGGGGGGTCTCGCGGGCTACACCTTC	CASRGGGLAGYTF
TRBV5-5	TRBD2	TRBJ2-7	.	TGTGCCAGCACCTGGGGGACTAGCGGGAGCTACGAGCAGTACTTC	CASTWGTSGSYEQYF
TRBV9	.	TRBJ1-2	once	TGTGCCAGCAGCCCACAGGGCCTCTTTTATGGCTACACCTTC	CASSPQGLFYGYTF
TRBV29-1	TRBD2	TRBJ2-3	.	TGCAGCGGGACTAGCGGGGGGCATGTAACGCAGTATTTT	CSGTSGGHVTQYF
TRBV12-3/TRBV12-4	.	TRBJ2-7	.	TGTGCCAGCAGTTTACTAGAGGGGCGCGAGCAGTACTTC	CASSLLEGREQYF
TRBV6-5	TRBD1	TRBJ1-6	once	TGTGCCAGCAGTCCCACAGGGGAATCACCCCTCCACTTT	CASSPTGESPLHF
TRBV27	.	TRBJ2-7	few	TGTGCCAGCAGTGCCCCCATCTACGAGCAGTACTTC	CASSAPIYEQYF
TRBV5-1	.	TRBJ2-2	.	TGCGCCAGCAGCACCAGCACCCGCGGGACCGGGGAGCTGTTTTTT	CASSTSTRGTGELFF
TRBV4-1	.	TRBJ2-3	.	TGCGCCAGCAGCCACCCCCGTGGGGGATCCACAGATACGCAGTATTTT	CASSHPRGGSTDTQYF